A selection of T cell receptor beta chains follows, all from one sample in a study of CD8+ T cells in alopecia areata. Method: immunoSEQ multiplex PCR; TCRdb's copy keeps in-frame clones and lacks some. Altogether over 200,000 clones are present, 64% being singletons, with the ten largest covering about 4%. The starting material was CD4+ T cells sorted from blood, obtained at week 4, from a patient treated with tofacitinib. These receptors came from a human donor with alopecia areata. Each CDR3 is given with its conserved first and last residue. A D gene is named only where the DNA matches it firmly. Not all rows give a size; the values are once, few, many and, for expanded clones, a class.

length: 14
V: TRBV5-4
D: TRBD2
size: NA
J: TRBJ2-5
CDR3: CASSFGSGVETQYF
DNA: TGTGCCAGCAGCTTTGGTAGCGGGGTGGAGACCCAGTACTTC

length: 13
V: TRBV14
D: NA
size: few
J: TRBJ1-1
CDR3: CASSPPSDTEAFF
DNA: TGTGCCAGCAGCCCCCCCTCCGACACTGAAGCTTTCTTT

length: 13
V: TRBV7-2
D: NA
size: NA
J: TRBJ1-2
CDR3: CASSSQENYGYTF
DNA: TGTGCCAGCAGCTCCCAGGAAAACTATGGCTACACCTTC

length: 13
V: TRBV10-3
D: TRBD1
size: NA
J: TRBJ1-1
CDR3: CAIRGTGNTEAFF
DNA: TGTGCCATCAGGGGGACAGGGAACACTGAAGCTTTCTTT

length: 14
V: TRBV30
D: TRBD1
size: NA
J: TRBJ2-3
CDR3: CAWTSAGGYGTQYF
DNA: TGTGCCTGGACCTCAGCAGGGGGCTATGGTACGCAGTATTTT

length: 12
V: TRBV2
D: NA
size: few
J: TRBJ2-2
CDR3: CASSAITGELFF
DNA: TGTGCCAGCAGTGCAATCACCGGGGAGCTGTTTTTT

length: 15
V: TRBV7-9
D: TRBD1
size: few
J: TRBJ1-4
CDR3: CASSLVGTGLEKLFF
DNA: TGTGCCAGCAGCTTAGTCGGGACAGGGCTTGAAAAACTGTTTTTT

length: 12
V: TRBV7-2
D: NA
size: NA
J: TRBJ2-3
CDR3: CASSLATDTQYF
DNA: TGTGCCAGCAGCTTAGCTACAGATACGCAGTATTTT

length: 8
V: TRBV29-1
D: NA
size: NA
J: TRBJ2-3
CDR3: CSSDTQYF
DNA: TGCAGCTCAGATACGCAGTATTTT

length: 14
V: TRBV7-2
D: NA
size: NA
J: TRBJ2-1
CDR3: CASSPRLAGDEQFF
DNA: TGTGCCAGCAGCCCGAGACTGGCAGGAGATGAGCAGTTCTTC

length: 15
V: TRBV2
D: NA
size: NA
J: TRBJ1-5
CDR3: CASNGTPGSNQPQHF
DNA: TGTGCCAGCAACGGTACTCCCGGGAGCAATCAGCCCCAGCATTTT

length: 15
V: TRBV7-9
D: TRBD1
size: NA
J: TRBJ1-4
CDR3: CASSFGQGTKEKLFF
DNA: TGTGCCAGCAGCTTCGGACAGGGAACGAAAGAAAAACTGTTTTTT

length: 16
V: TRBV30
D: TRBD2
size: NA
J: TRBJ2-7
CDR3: CAWSAGLGGPSYEQYF
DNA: TGTGCCTGGAGTGCGGGACTAGGGGGACCCTCCTACGAGCAGTACTTC

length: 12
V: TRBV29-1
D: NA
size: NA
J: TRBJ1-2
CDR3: CSVGGGPPGYTF
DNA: TGCAGCGTTGGCGGGGGGCCCCCTGGCTACACCTTC

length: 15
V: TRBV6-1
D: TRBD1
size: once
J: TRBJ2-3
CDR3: CASKQGQGAADTQYF
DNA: TGTGCCAGCAAGCAGGGGCAGGGGGCGGCAGATACGCAGTATTTT

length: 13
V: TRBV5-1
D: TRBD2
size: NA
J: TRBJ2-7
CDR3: CASSSSGVHEQYF
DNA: TGCGCCAGCAGCTCTAGCGGGGTTCACGAGCAGTACTTC

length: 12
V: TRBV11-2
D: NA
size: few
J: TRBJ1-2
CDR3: CASSSGPYGYTF
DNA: TGTGCCAGCAGCTCCGGACCCTATGGCTACACCTTC

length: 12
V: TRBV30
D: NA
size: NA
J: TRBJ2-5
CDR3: CAWSLSQETQYF
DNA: TGTGCCTGGAGCCTATCCCAAGAGACCCAGTACTTC

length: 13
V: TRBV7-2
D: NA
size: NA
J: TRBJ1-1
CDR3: CASSLQGGSEAFF
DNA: TGTGCCAGCAGCCTCCAGGGAGGGAGTGAAGCTTTCTTT

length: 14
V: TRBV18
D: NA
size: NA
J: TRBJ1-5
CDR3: CASSPIFSNQPQHF
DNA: TGTGCCAGCTCACCCATATTTAGCAATCAGCCCCAGCATTTT

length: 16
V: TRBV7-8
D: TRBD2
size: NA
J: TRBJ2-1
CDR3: CASSVAPGGGYNEQFF
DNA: TGTGCCAGCAGCGTAGCCCCTGGCGGGGGCTACAATGAGCAGTTCTTC

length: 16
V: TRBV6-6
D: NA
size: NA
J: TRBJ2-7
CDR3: CASSYSMASGSYEQYF
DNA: TGTGCCAGCAGTTACTCGATGGCGTCAGGCTCCTACGAGCAGTACTTC

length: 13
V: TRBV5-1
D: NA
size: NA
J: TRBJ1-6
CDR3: CASRLQGDSPLHF
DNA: TGCGCCAGCAGGCTACAGGGAGATTCACCCCTCCACTTT

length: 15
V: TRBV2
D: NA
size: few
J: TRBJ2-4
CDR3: CASSDVGIIKNIQYF
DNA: TGTGCCAGCAGTGACGTTGGGATTATAAAAAACATTCAGTACTTC

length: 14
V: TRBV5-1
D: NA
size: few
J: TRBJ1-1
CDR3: CASSATDLNTEAFF
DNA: TGCGCCAGCAGCGCGACCGACCTGAACACTGAAGCTTTCTTT

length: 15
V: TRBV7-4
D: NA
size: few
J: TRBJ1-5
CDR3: CASSLRGYSNQPQHF
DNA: TGTGCCAGCAGCTTGCGAGGGTATAGCAATCAGCCCCAGCATTTT

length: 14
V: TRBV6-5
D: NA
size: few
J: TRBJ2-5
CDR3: CASSYSTGGETQYF
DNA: TGTGCCAGCAGTTACTCGACCGGGGGAGAGACCCAGTACTTC

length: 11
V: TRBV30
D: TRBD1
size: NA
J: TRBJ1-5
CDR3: CAWSGGTEQHF
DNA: TGTGCCTGGAGCGGCGGGACAGAGCAGCATTTT

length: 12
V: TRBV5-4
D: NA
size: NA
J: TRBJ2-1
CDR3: CASSLHDNEQFF
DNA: TGTGCCAGCAGCTTGCATGATAATGAGCAGTTCTTC

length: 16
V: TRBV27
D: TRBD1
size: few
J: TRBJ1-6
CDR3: CASTRRQGSYNSPLHF
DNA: TGTGCCAGCACAAGAAGACAGGGATCCTATAATTCACCCCTCCACTTT

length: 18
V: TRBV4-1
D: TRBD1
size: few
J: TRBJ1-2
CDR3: CASSQAPITTGEAEGYTF
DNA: TGCGCCAGCAGCCAAGCCCCCATAACAACAGGGGAGGCAGAAGGCTACACCTTC

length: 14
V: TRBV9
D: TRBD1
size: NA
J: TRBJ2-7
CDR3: CASSEGTGAYEQYF
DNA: TGTGCCAGCAGCGAGGGGACAGGGGCCTACGAGCAGTACTTC

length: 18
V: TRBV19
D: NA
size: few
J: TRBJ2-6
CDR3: CASSPRDRVPSGANVLTF
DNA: TGTGCCAGTAGTCCCCGGGACCGGGTGCCTTCTGGGGCCAACGTCCTGACTTTC

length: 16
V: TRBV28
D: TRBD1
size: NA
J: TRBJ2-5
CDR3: CASSSTGTGGGETQYF
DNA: TGTGCCAGCAGCTCAACCGGGACAGGAGGTGGAGAGACCCAGTACTTC

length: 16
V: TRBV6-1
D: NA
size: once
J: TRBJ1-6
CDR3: CASSGAGGRASSPLHF
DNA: TGTGCCAGCAGTGGAGCAGGCGGACGAGCTTCTTCACCCCTCCACTTT

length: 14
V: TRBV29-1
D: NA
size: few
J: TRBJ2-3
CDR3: CSVSGLGGTDTQYF
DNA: TGCAGCGTGTCGGGCCTCGGGGGCACAGATACGCAGTATTTT

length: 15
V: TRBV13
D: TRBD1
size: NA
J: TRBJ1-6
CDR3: CASSPRTGLGSPLHF
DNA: TGTGCCAGCAGCCCCAGGACAGGTCTCGGTTCACCCCTCCACTTT

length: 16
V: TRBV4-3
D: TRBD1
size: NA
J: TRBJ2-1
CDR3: CASSQESTGGMDEQFF
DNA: TGCGCCAGCAGCCAAGAGTCCACAGGGGGCATGGATGAGCAGTTCTTC

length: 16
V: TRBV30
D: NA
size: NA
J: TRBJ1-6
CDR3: CARNVEDSSYNSPLHF
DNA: TGTGCCCGGAACGTCGAGGATAGCTCCTATAATTCACCCCTCCACTTT

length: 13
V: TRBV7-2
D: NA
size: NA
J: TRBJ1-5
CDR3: CASSLEQNQPQHF
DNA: TGTGCCAGCAGCTTAGAACAGAATCAGCCCCAGCATTTT

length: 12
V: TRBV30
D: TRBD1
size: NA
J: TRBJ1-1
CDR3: CAWKGAWTEAFF
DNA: TGTGCCTGGAAGGGGGCATGGACTGAAGCTTTCTTT

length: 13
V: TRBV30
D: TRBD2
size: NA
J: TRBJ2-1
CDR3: CAWTSGGPNERFF
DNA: TGTGCCTGGACTAGCGGGGGACCAAATGAGCGGTTCTTC

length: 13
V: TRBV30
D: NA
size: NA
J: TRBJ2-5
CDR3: CAWSTGNQETQYF
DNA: TGTGCCTGGAGCACAGGGAACCAAGAGACCCAGTACTTC

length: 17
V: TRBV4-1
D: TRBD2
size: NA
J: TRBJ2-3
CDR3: CASSQVGRAAGADTQYF
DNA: TGCGCCAGCAGCCAAGTTGGGAGGGCAGCGGGGGCAGATACGCAGTATTTT

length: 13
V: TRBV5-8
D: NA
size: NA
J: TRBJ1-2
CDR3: CASSLGRAEGYTF
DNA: TGTGCCAGCAGCCTGGGAAGGGCTGAAGGCTACACCTTC

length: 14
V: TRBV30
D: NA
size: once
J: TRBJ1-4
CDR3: CAWSESRSQGKLFF
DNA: TGTGCCTGGAGTGAGAGCAGGTCTCAGGGAAAACTGTTTTTT

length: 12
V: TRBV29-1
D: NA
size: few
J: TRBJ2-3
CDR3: CSVDPGRDTQYF
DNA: TGCAGCGTTGATCCGGGGCGGGATACGCAGTATTTT

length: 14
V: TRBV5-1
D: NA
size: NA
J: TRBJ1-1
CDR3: CASSLEDQGTEAFF
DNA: TGCGCCAGCAGCTTGGAGGATCAGGGCACTGAAGCTTTCTTT

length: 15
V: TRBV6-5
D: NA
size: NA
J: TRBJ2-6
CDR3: CASSPQNSGANVLTF
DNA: TGTGCCAGCAGCCCACAGAACTCTGGGGCCAACGTCCTGACTTTC

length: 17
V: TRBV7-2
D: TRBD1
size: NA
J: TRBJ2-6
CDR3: CASSLSRGQAGANVLTF
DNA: TGTGCCAGCAGCTTAAGCAGGGGGCAGGCTGGGGCCAACGTCCTGACTTTC

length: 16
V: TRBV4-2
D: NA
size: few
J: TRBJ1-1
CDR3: CASSPTMSQGGTEAFF
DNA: TGTGCCAGCAGCCCTACGATGTCACAGGGAGGGACTGAAGCTTTCTTT

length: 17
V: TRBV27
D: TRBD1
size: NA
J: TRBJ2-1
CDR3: CASTDSPPGQGWDEQFF
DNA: TGTGCCAGCACAGATTCACCGCCGGGACAGGGTTGGGATGAGCAGTTCTTC

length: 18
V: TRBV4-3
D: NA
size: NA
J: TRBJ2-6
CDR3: CASSEDMAGGAGANVLTF
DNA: TGCGCCAGCAGCGAAGATATGGCCGGTGGGGCTGGGGCCAACGTCCTGACTTTC

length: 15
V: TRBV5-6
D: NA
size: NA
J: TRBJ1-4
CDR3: CASSPGGTTNEKLFF
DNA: TGTGCCAGCAGCCCAGGCGGGACCACTAATGAAAAACTGTTTTTT

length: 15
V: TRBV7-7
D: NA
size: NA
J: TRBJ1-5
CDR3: CAPPGQGVSDQPQHF
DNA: TGTGCTCCCCCGGGGCAGGGAGTAAGTGATCAGCCCCAGCATTTT